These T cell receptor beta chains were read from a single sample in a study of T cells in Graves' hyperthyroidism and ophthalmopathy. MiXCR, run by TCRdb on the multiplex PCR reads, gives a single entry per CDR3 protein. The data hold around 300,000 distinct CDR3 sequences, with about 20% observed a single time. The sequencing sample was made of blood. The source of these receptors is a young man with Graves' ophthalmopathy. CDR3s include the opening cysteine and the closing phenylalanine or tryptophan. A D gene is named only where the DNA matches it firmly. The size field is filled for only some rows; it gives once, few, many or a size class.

DNA: TGTGCCAGCAGTTTAAGTCAAGCCGGGGAGCTGTTTTTT; CDR3: CASSLSQAGELFF; V: TRBV12-3/TRBV12-4; J: TRBJ2-2; D: NA; size: few
DNA: TGTGCCAGCAGTTCTCGCGGGTCGCGATACAATGAGCAGTTCTTC; CDR3: CASSSRGSRYNEQFF; V: TRBV28; J: TRBJ2-1; D: NA; size: NA
DNA: TGTGCCACCAGCAGAGTCAGGGGTGAAAAACTGTTTTTT; CDR3: CATSRVRGEKLFF; V: TRBV15; J: TRBJ1-4; D: NA; size: NA
DNA: TGTGCCAGCAGCTTAGTAAGGGGATCTAATCAGCCCCAGCATTTT; CDR3: CASSLVRGSNQPQHF; V: TRBV7-8; J: TRBJ1-5; D: NA; size: many
DNA: TGTGCCAGCAGCGTAGCGGGAGGGAACACCGGGGAGCTGTTTTTT; CDR3: CASSVAGGNTGELFF; V: TRBV12-3/TRBV12-4; J: TRBJ2-2; D: TRBD2; size: few
DNA: TGTGCCAGCACCCTGAGGTCCGGGAATAATTCACCCCTCCACTTT; CDR3: CASTLRSGNNSPLHF; V: TRBV12-3/TRBV12-4; J: TRBJ1-6; D: NA; size: NA
DNA: TGTGCCAGCAGTTTTAGGCTAGCGGGAGCGGTCGGGGAGCTGTTTTTT; CDR3: CASSFRLAGAVGELFF; V: TRBV12-3/TRBV12-4; J: TRBJ2-2; D: TRBD2; size: few
DNA: TGCGCCAGCAGCTTGGAGGGACAGGTGTCCTATGGCTACACCTTC; CDR3: CASSLEGQVSYGYTF; V: TRBV5-1; J: TRBJ1-2; D: TRBD1; size: few
DNA: TGTGCCAGCAGCTTATCACAGGGGACGTACGAGCAGTACTTC; CDR3: CASSLSQGTYEQYF; V: TRBV11-2; J: TRBJ2-7; D: TRBD1; size: NA
DNA: TGTGCCATCAGTGAAATGAATGCCTACGAGCAGTACTTC; CDR3: CAISEMNAYEQYF; V: TRBV10-3; J: TRBJ2-7; D: NA; size: few
DNA: TGTGCCAGCAGATTGGGGGTCGGGCCCACTGAAGCTTTCTTT; CDR3: CASRLGVGPTEAFF; V: TRBV5-6; J: TRBJ1-1; D: NA; size: few
DNA: TGTGCCAGCAGTTTCAGGCACCCCGCTGCAACTAATGAAAAACTGTTTTTT; CDR3: CASSFRHPAATNEKLFF; V: TRBV12-3/TRBV12-4; J: TRBJ1-4; D: NA; size: NA
DNA: TGTGCCACCAACAGGATGAACACTGAAGCTTTCTTT; CDR3: CATNRMNTEAFF; V: TRBV28; J: TRBJ1-1; D: NA; size: NA
DNA: TGTGCCACCAGCAGAGATCCCTCCTACGAGCAGTACTTC; CDR3: CATSRDPSYEQYF; V: TRBV15; J: TRBJ2-7; D: NA; size: few
DNA: TGTGCCAGCAGTTCAGGGGCGGGCGGTGGCTACACCTTC; CDR3: CASSSGAGGGYTF; V: TRBV28; J: TRBJ1-2; D: NA; size: few
DNA: TGTGCCAGCAGTGATGGAGAGGGGCTACTCTCCTACGAGCAGTACTTC; CDR3: CASSDGEGLLSYEQYF; V: TRBV2; J: TRBJ2-7; D: NA; size: NA
DNA: TGTGCCAGCAGTGACCCCGGGACTAGCGGGGAAGATACGCAGCATTTT; CDR3: CASSDPGTSGEDTQHF; V: TRBV28; J: TRBJ1-5; D: NA; size: NA
DNA: TGTGCCGGGACAGGATGGGACACCGGGGAGCTGTTTTTT; CDR3: CAGTGWDTGELFF; V: TRBV30; J: TRBJ2-2; D: TRBD1; size: NA
DNA: TGCAGTGCCCCTGGCTACACCTTC; CDR3: CSAPGYTF; V: TRBV20-1; J: TRBJ1-2; D: NA; size: few
DNA: TGTGCCAGCAGTTCCGCATTATCTGCCTACGAGCAGTACTTC; CDR3: CASSSALSAYEQYF; V: TRBV6-1; J: TRBJ2-7; D: NA; size: few
DNA: TGTGCCAGCAGCCGAGGACAGGGCTACAATGAGCAGTTCTTC; CDR3: CASSRGQGYNEQFF; V: TRBV7-9; J: TRBJ2-1; D: TRBD1; size: few
DNA: TGTGCCAGCAGAAGACCCGGTACAGATACGCAGTATTTT; CDR3: CASRRPGTDTQYF; V: TRBV28; J: TRBJ2-3; D: NA; size: few
DNA: TGCAGTGCCCCCGACAGGGTGACCTACAATGAGCAGTTCTTC; CDR3: CSAPDRVTYNEQFF; V: TRBV20-1; J: TRBJ2-1; D: TRBD1; size: few
DNA: TGTGCCAGCAGCTTAGTCGGGGGGACCACAGATACGCAGTATTTT; CDR3: CASSLVGGTTDTQYF; V: TRBV7-3; J: TRBJ2-3; D: TRBD2; size: NA